This TCR beta chain came from a study of T cells expressing NK-cell markers (TCRdb year 2020). For the wider study: Three sorted T-cell subsets (CD3+CD56+NKG2C+, CD3+CD56+NKG2C- and CD3+CD56-NKG2C+) from under 10 donors had their TCR beta-chain repertoires profiled. Among the eight sequenced donors, seven were HCMV-seropositive and one was HCMV-seronegative. The study sequenced eight donors, all healthy volunteers chosen at random: three men and five women. Illumina HiSeq 2000/2500, MiSeq or NextSeq was used to sequence libraries as 2 x 150 bp reads. General study outcomes and caveats: Those dominant clonotypes were again the most abundant among CD3+CD56-NKG2C+ cells in a handful of donors, at about 28.3-65%. Whether the expanded NKG2C-expressing T cell clones were specific for HCMV antigens remained unclear. In over five donors, the dominant CD3+CD56+NKG2C+ clonotypes were among the top 10 CD8+ clonotypes and accounted for about 1.0-7.5% of CD8+ T cells.

From the cysteine through the phenylalanine, the CDR3 covers 11 amino acids. The record lacks a DNA sequence. Based on the germline V gene, the CDR1 and CDR2 sequences are KGHSH and LQKENI. On this clonotype: It lacks a known antigen.

HCMV serostatus was determined by detecting HCMV-specific IgG in serum with a commercial ELISA kit. Peripheral blood mononuclear cells were isolated from blood by Ficoll density gradient centrifugation. Sequencer: Illumina HiSeq 2000. TCR beta cDNA libraries were made by 5'RACE template switching that added a universal primer site and unique molecular identifiers. Priming for cDNA synthesis came from the TCR beta constant segment, and two successive PCR amplification steps followed. The authors' analysis ran thus. Reads were demultiplexed and grouped by UMI with MIGEC, and clonotypes were assembled and quantified with MiTCR. To exclude erroneous sequences, only TCR cDNA sequences supported by at least two reads were retained. The tcR package was used for downstream repertoire analysis, with clonotypes matched between fractions based on CDR3 nucleotide sequence plus V segment. Antigen specificity was annotated against VDJdb with VDJmatch, allowing one amino acid substitution in CDR3. With the reads reprocessed by TCRdb, a single entry stands for each CDR3 protein sequence and no DNA is reported. These V and J calls rely on TCRdb rather than the paper's analysis. This specimen's table enumerates some 600,000 distinct CDR3 sequences. The ten largest make up under 4.5% of the sample.

The clonotype comes from a young man in good health. Donor details come from another sample of the same person, matched by shared clones. Sequenced: blood T cells: a sorted CD56 or NKG2C T cell subset, CD4+ or CD8+ T cells, or bulk PBMC T cells (not recorded which). The receptor chain draws on TRBV18 and TRBJ2-1. The CDR3 corresponds to CASSHPNEQFF. Outside the CDR3, residues come from the reference TRBV18 and TRBJ2-1 proteins, so the full variable domain is: NAGVMQNPRHLVRRRGQEARLRCSPMKGHSHVYWYRQLPEEGLKFMVYLQKENIIDESGMPKERFSAEFPKEGPSILRIQQVVRGDSAAYFCASSHPNEQFFGPGTRLTVL.